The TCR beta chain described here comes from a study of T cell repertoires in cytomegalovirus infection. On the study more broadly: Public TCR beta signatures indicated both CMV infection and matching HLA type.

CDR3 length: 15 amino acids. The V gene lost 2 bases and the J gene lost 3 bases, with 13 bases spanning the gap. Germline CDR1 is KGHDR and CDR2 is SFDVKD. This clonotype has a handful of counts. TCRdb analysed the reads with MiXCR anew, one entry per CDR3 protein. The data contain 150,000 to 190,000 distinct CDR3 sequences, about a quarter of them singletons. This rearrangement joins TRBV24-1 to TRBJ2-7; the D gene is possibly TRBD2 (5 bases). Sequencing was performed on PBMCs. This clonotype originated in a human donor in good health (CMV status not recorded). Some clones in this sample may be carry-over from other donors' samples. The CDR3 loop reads CATSDSTRPLYEQYF. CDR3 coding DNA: TGTGCCACCAGTGATTCTACTAGGCCCCTCTACGAGCAGTACTTC.